Listed below are T cell receptor beta chains from one sample, sequenced in a study of blood T cell repertoires in COVID-19. Here immunoSEQ multiplex PCR was the method, and the copy in TCRdb shows in-frame clones only, minus some. The table shows 45,000 to 65,000 clones, with roughly 84% occurring only once. What was sequenced was peripheral blood. The receptors were sampled from a man aged 50 to 59 with active COVID-19. CDR3s include the opening cysteine and the closing phenylalanine or tryptophan. Fields, in order: J gene, V gene, D gene, clone size, CDR3 protein, CDR3 DNA. A D gene is named only where the DNA matches it firmly. Only part of the rows carry a size: once, few, many, or a class if the clone is expanded.

TRBJ2-7 | TRBV7-6 | NA | NA | CASSRQTRMYEQYF | TGTGCCAGCAGCCGACAGACCCGTATGTACGAGCAGTACTTC
TRBJ1-4 | TRBV9 | NA | NA | CASSVGRGNEKLFF | TGTGCCAGCAGCGTCGGACGGGGGAATGAAAAACTGTTTTTT
TRBJ1-4 | TRBV29-1 | NA | NA | CSVEASDTREKLFF | TGCAGCGTTGAAGCGAGTGATACTAGGGAAAAACTGTTTTTT
TRBJ2-7 | TRBV5-1 | TRBD2 | NA | CASRPLAGANEQYF | TGCGCCAGCAGACCACTAGCGGGAGCGAACGAGCAGTACTTC
TRBJ2-3 | TRBV4-2 | TRBD2 | NA | CASSQDGTGGPSNTQYF | TGTGCCAGCAGCCAAGATGGGACGGGGGGGCCTTCGAATACGCAGTATTTT
TRBJ1-6 | TRBV6-2/TRBV6-3 | TRBD1 | NA | CASSTRDRGNSPLHF | TGTGCCAGCAGTACCCGGGACAGGGGTAATTCACCCCTCCACTTT
TRBJ2-5 | TRBV5-1 | TRBD2 | NA | CASSSGSGGARETQYF | TGCGCCAGCAGCTCTGGTAGCGGGGGGGCCCGGGAGACCCAGTACTTC
TRBJ2-3 | TRBV14 | TRBD2 | NA | CASSPPRGGEGDTQYF | TGTGCCAGCAGCCCCCCCCGCGGGGGGGAGGGAGATACGCAGTATTTT
TRBJ2-2 | TRBV2 | TRBD1 | NA | CASISPGTANTGELFF | TGTGCCAGCATCTCTCCCGGGACAGCGAACACCGGGGAGCTGTTTTTT
TRBJ2-3 | TRBV5-1 | NA | NA | CASSLAVGGDTQYF | TGCGCCAGCAGCTTGGCCGTGGGGGGAGATACGCAGTATTTT
TRBJ2-2 | TRBV12-3/TRBV12-4 | NA | NA | CASSLLKQSRLFF | TGTGCCAGCAGTTTGTTGAAACAGAGTAGGCTGTTTTTT
TRBJ1-2 | TRBV5-5 | NA | NA | CASSLEGAYGYTF | TGTGCCAGCAGCTTGGAAGGGGCGTATGGCTACACCTTC
TRBJ2-1 | TRBV29-1 | NA | NA | CSVAKSSYNEQFF | TGCAGCGTCGCCAAGAGCTCCTACAATGAGCAGTTCTTC
TRBJ2-7 | TRBV4-2 | TRBD1 | NA | CASRPDRVGPYEQYF | TGTGCCAGCAGACCAGACAGGGTGGGTCCCTACGAGCAGTACTTC
TRBJ2-1 | TRBV7-2 | NA | NA | CASRRTPRGPYNEQFF | TGTGCCAGCCGTAGGACTCCCCGTGGCCCCTACAATGAGCAGTTCTTC
TRBJ2-2 | TRBV6-5 | NA | once | CASRGGPSGELFF | TGTGCCAGCAGGGGGGGGCCGTCCGGGGAGCTGTTTTTT
TRBJ2-5 | TRBV5-4 | NA | NA | CASSLAKGVSPTQYF | TGTGCCAGCAGCTTGGCCAAGGGGGTGTCGCCGACCCAGTACTTC
TRBJ2-7 | TRBV3-1/TRBV3-2 | TRBD2 | NA | CASSQVRGGLYEQYF | TGTGCCAGCAGCCAAGTCCGCGGGGGGCTTTACGAGCAGTACTTC
TRBJ1-6 | TRBV30 | TRBD1 | NA | CAWRRTGTGGSPLHF | TGTGCCTGGAGGAGAACCGGGACAGGAGGTTCACCCCTCCACTTT
TRBJ1-1 | TRBV29-1 | NA | NA | CSVDTQGIYTFF | TGCAGCGTTGATACGCAGGGAATATATACTTTCTTT
TRBJ1-1 | TRBV5-1 | TRBD1 | NA | CASSLGQGAGAFF | TGCGCCAGCAGCTTGGGACAGGGGGCCGGGGCTTTCTTT
TRBJ1-1 | TRBV4-1 | NA | few | CASSSYRVYTEAFF | TGCGCCAGCAGCTCGTACAGGGTCTACACTGAAGCTTTCTTT
TRBJ2-7 | TRBV2 | NA | NA | CASAQDSFYEQYF | TGTGCCAGCGCCCAGGACAGCTTCTACGAGCAGTACTTC
TRBJ2-7 | TRBV7-9 | NA | NA | CASSLARPGSYEQYF | TGTGCCAGCAGCTTAGCGCGTCCGGGTTCCTACGAGCAGTACTTC
TRBJ2-7 | TRBV9 | NA | NA | CASSPTESPYEQYF | TGTGCCAGCAGCCCCACTGAATCCCCGTACGAGCAGTACTTC
TRBJ2-3 | TRBV4-3 | NA | NA | CASSQDRGVADTQYF | TGCGCCAGCAGCCAAGACAGGGGGGTGGCAGATACGCAGTATTTT
TRBJ1-2 | TRBV7-3 | TRBD1 | NA | CASSGIGQVGYTF | TGTGCCAGCAGCGGTATAGGACAGGTTGGCTACACCTTC
TRBJ2-7 | TRBV30 | TRBD1 | NA | CAWSCMTRDRDCYEQYF | TGTGCCTGGAGTTGCATGACCCGGGACAGAGACTGTTACGAGCAGTACTTC
TRBJ2-7 | TRBV12-5 | NA | NA | CASGLDSRSGGYEQYF | TGTGCTAGTGGTTTGGACTCACGGTCCGGCGGGTACGAGCAGTACTTC
TRBJ1-1 | TRBV11-1 | NA | once | CASSILLDTEAFF | TGTGCCAGCAGCATCCTCCTCGACACTGAAGCTTTCTTT
TRBJ1-1 | TRBV5-1 | NA | once | CASSSGQPNTEAFF | TGCGCCAGCAGCTCCGGACAGCCAAACACTGAAGCTTTCTTT
TRBJ1-5 | TRBV24-1 | NA | NA | CATSEAGGIGNQPQHF | TGTGCCACCAGTGAGGCCGGGGGGATAGGCAATCAGCCCCAGCATTTT